The T cell receptor (beta chain) under discussion was sequenced for a study of blood T cells in healthy people across ages. With regard to this clonotype: Its specificity is not known.

Together with a sample-barcoded 5' primer, a J-beta primer mix was included in a second PCR lasting about 7 to 12 cycles. Each cDNA molecule received a tag from a template-switch adaptor that had 12 random nucleotides. Each CDR3 protein is one row after TCRdb ran MiXCR on the 5' RACE reads. The sample consists of 1,800,000 or so distinct CDR3 sequences, roughly two fifths of them appearing once. Study results and caveats: Lack of knowledge of donor CMV status possibly confounded expanded clonotype changes. With unsorted PBMCs, a conclusive comparison of naive versus antigen-experienced cells was not possible.

Russia was home to the donors, healthy Caucasian individuals aged roughly 6 to 100. Germline V CDR1 and CDR2: LGHDT, YNNKEL (reference sequence). The CDR3 loop spans 16 amino acids. The V gene end was trimmed by 1 base and the J gene end by 4 bases; junction bases not matched to a gene: 5. The sequence came from a human donor in good health. The sequencing input was blood. The J gene is TRBJ2-1, the V gene TRBV3-1, with 9 bases fitting TRBD1. The CDR3 region is CASSQGGGQGYNEQFF. CDR3 DNA: TGTGCCAGCAGCCAAGGAGGAGGACAGGGGTACAATGAGCAGTTCTTC.